The 10 T cell receptor beta chains given below trace back to one sample, sequenced in a study of T cell responses to AZD1222 COVID-19 vaccine. Repertoires were generated with immunoSEQ multiplex PCR, while TCRdb's copy carries only in-frame clones and drops some. The sample consists of about 220,000 clones, around 93% of them appearing once. The source was peripheral blood, collected on day 0 of MenACWY control vaccination. All receptors derive from an adult in good health.

The J gene is TRBJ1-1, the V gene TRBV3-1 (or the pseudogene TRBV3-2); TRBD1 matches at 7 bases. CDR1 is LGHDT, CDR2 YNNKEL, per germline (reference sequence). This CDR3 spans 12 amino acids. The V segment lost 4 bases and the J segment 7 bases; nucleotides outside the gene matches: 3. Here the CDR3 reads CASSLRDSEAFF. CDR3 nucleotides: TGTGCCAGCAGCCTCAGGGACAGTGAAGCTTTCTTT.

The chain is built from TRBV28 and TRBJ1-2; 7 nucleotides agree with TRBD1. Germline CDR1 is MDHEN and CDR2 is SYDVKM. V was clipped by 7 bases and J by 2 bases; unmatched bases: 4. This CDR3 spans 13 amino acids. The CDR3: CASTEGQNYGYTF. CDR3 DNA: TGTGCCAGCACCGAGGGACAGAACTATGGCTACACCTTC.

CDR3 nucleotide sequence: TGTGCCAGCAGTCGTAGACAGGGCCCGAGCTCCTATAATTCACCCCTCCACTTT. Its translation is CASSRRQGPSSYNSPLHF. This sequence joins TRBV6-6 and TRBJ1-6, with 7 nucleotides matching TRBD1. The germline V gene has CDR1 MNHNY and CDR2 SVGAGI (reference sequence). With 5 bases clipped from V and 0 bases from J, the junction kept 10 bases outside the gene matches. The CDR3 has 18 residues.

This chain uses TRBV7-6 with TRBJ2-5, with D unresolved. The CDR3 covers 13 residues. V was trimmed by 2 bases and J by 4 bases, leaving 8 bases between them. From germline, CDR1 is SGHVS and CDR2 FNYEAQ. The CDR3 loop reads CASSLQPAETQYF. Here the CDR3 DNA reads TGTGCCAGCAGCTTACAGCCCGCAGAGACCCAGTACTTC.

This sequence joins TRBV5-4 and TRBJ1-1, with 7 bases lining up with TRBD1. Germline CDR1 SGHNT, CDR2 YYREEE (reference sequence). The CDR3 is made up of 13 amino acids. V shed 4 bases, J shed 4 bases, and the junction held 4 bases outside the gene matches. As DNA, the CDR3 is TGTGCCAGCAGCGGCGACAGGGTCACTGAAGCTTTCTTT. Its translation is CASSGDRVTEAFF.

This rearrangement joins TRBV7-2 to TRBJ1-2, with D unresolved. Trimming removed 2 bases from V and 3 bases from J, with 7 bases in between. Germline lookup yields CDR1 SGHTA and CDR2 FQGNSA. The CDR3 is 13 residues long. The CDR3 is CASSLTIYYGYTF. The CDR3, as DNA: TGTGCCAGCAGCTTAACTATCTACTATGGCTACACCTTC. Supplemented by reference TRBV7-2 and TRBJ1-2, the full variable domain reads GAGVSQSPSNKVTEKGKDVELRCDPISGHTALYWYRQSLGQGLEFLIYFQGNSAPDKSGLPSDRFSAERTGGSVSTLTIQRTQQEDSAVYLCASSLTIYYGYTFGSGTRLTVV.

The V gene is TRBV5-6, the J gene TRBJ1-1; no definite D call. Germline loops: CDR1 SGHDT, CDR2 YYEEEE. The CDR3 is 16 amino acids. V dropped 4 bases and J dropped 0 bases, with 16 bases sitting between them. The CDR3 DNA is TGTGCCAGCAGCCCCGTCCGGGCGAGGTTGAACACTGAAGCTTTCTTT. Protein product: CASSPVRARLNTEAFF.

J is TRBJ1-1 and V is TRBV29-1, with D uncertain. The germline CDR1 and CDR2 sequences are SQVTM and ANQGSEA. The V and J ends lost 1 base and 4 bases respectively, with 16 bases between them. The CDR3 length is 15 residues. CDR3 in amino acids: CSVEARGSGATEAFF. The DNA for the CDR3 is TGCAGCGTTGAAGCCCGGGGTTCGGGTGCCACTGAAGCTTTCTTT.

The rearrangement uses TRBV2 and TRBJ1-5; a possible D gene is TRBD1 (5 bases). Germline assignment: CDR1 SNHLY and CDR2 FYNNEI. The V and J ends lost 2 bases and 6 bases respectively, with 11 bases between them. The CDR3 has 14 residues. The CDR3 reads CASSEQGLGQPQHF. The CDR3 nucleotides read TGTGCCAGCAGTGAACAGGGACTTGGTCAGCCCCAGCATTTT.

This chain links TRBV5-8 with TRBJ1-2; D is perhaps TRBD1 (5 bases). The CDR3 has 15 amino acids. CDR1 is SGHTS and CDR2 is YDEGEE in the germline V gene. V shed 5 bases and J shed 4 bases, with 18 bases lying between them. CDR3 DNA: TGTGCCAGCAGGTCGGGACCGACCGATCTCTATGGCTACACCTTC. Translated: CASRSGPTDLYGYTF. The full variable domain, rest sourced from reference TRBV5-8 and TRBJ1-2, is EAGVTQSPTHLIKTRGQQATLRCSPISGHTSVYWYQQALGLGLQFLLWYDEGEERNRGNFPPRFSGRQFPNYSSELNVNALELEDSALYLCASRSGPTDLYGYTFGSGTRLTVV.